This T cell receptor (beta chain) stems from a study of naive and memory T cell subsets. Broader study findings: Especially in CD8 cells, naive repertoires contained a few larger clonotypes, possibly CD45RA-re-expressing memory cells.

With V trimmed by 0 bases and J by 4 bases, 6 bases remained unmatched. The germline V gene encodes CDR1 MNHEY and CDR2 SVGEGT. The CDR3 extends over 16 amino acids. Two oligonucleotides, mixed equimolar, formed the beta constant-region primer covering TRBC1 and TRBC2. The ligated cDNA underwent four PCR rounds using SP2 and nested alpha and beta constant-region primers. Ligation attached a single-stranded oligonucleotide with a 12-nucleotide UMI and the SP2 primer to the cDNA 3' end. A single record per CDR3 protein comes from TCRdb applying MiXCR to the UMI-ligation and nested PCR reads. The sample shows about 100,000 distinct CDR3 sequences, more than 12% of them seen only once. With respect to this clonotype: The target antigen is unknown.

Cells stained for CD3, CD4, CD8, CD45RA, CD27 and viability were sorted into four CD45RA/CD27 subsets. The sequence was obtained from a human donor in good health. The V gene is TRBV6-2 or TRBV6-3, the J gene TRBJ1-5; 7 bases line up with TRBD1. The sequencing input was naive CD8+ T cells from blood. CDR3 coding DNA: TGTGCCAGCAGTTACTCGATCTCAGGGGGAAATCAGCCCCAGCATTTT. Its translation is CASSYSISGGNQPQHF.